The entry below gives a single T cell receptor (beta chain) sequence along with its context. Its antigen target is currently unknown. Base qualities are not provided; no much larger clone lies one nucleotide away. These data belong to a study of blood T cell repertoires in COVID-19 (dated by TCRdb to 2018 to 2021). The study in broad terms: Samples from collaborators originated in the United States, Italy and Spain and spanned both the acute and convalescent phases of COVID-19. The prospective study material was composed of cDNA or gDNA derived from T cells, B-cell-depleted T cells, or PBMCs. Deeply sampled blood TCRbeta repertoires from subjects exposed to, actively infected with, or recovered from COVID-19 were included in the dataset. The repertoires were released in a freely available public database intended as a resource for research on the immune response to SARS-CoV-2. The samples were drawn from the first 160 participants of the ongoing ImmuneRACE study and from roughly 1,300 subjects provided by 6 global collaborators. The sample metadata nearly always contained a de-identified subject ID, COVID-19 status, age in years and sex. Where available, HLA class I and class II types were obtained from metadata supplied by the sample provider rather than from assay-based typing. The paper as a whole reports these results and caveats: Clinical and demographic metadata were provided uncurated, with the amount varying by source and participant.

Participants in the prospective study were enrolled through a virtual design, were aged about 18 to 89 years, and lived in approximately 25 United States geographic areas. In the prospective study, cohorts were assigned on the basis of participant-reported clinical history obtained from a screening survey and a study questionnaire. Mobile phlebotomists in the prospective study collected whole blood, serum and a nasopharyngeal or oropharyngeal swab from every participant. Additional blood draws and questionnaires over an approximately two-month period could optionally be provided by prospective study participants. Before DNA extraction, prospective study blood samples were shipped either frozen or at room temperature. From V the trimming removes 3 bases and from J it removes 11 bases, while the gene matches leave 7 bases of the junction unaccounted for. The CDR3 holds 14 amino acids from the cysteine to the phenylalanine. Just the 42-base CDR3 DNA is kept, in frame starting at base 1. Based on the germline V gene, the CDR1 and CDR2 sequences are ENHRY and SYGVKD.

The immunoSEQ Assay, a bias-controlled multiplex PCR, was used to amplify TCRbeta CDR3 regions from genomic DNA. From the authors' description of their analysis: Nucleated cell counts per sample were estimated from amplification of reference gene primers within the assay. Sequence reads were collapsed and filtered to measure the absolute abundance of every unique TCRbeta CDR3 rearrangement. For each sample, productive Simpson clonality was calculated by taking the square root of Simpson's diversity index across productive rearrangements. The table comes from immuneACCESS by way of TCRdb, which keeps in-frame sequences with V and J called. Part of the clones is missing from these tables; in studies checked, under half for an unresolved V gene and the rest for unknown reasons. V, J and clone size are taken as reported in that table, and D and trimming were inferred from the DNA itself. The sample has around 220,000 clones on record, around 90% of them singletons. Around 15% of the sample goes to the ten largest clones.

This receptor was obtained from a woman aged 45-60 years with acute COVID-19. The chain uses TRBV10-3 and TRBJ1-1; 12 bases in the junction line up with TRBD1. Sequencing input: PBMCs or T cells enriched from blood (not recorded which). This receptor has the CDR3 CAISDRDRGQVAFF. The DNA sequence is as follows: TGTGCCATCAGTGACCGGGACAGGGGGCAGGTGGCTTTCTTT.